Listed below are T cell receptor beta chains from one sample, sequenced in a study of vaccination effects on CD4 cells after COVID-19. Generated by immunoSEQ multiplex PCR, the TCRdb table keeps only in-frame clones and is missing some. The sample lists 30,000 to 45,000 clones, more than 60% seen once, with approximately 22% in the top ten. The antigens of these receptors remain unknown. Sequencing was performed on CD4+ T cells from PBMCs cultured with SARS-CoV-2 spike peptides, taken before COVID-19 vaccination. The receptors originated from a human donor who received a COVID-19 vaccine. Both conserved end residues are part of each CDR3.

CASSEYKGIETQYF,TRBV25-1,TRBJ2-5
CATAPGTGFSSTDTQYF,TRBV24-1,TRBJ2-3
CASSIGGRGFGLGVAFF,TRBV19,TRBJ1-1
CASSIALDSRSDTIYF,TRBV19,TRBJ1-3
CASSLSPYRGGRHEQFF,TRBV27,TRBJ2-1
CAWRLRGATEAFF,TRBV30,TRBJ1-1
CASSYSEGLYEQYF,TRBV6-6,TRBJ2-7
CASSLGGSGGANNEQFF,TRBV7-3,TRBJ2-1
CASSAGLGRDEQFF,TRBV5-1,TRBJ2-1
CASSYSGSLAIHF,TRBV6-5,TRBJ1-5
CASSSQGVNTEAFF,TRBV27,TRBJ1-1
CASSPGTVAANYGYTF,TRBV4-1,TRBJ1-2
CASSPKGRVNQPQHF,TRBV18,TRBJ1-5
CASSLGAGDYEQYF,TRBV18,TRBJ2-7
CASSGVLQGVNQPQHF,TRBV6-6,TRBJ1-5
CASSQETLDRGRETQYF,TRBV4-2,TRBJ2-5